This T cell receptor (beta chain) comes out of a study of cytomegalovirus exposure and HLA in healthy donors. Study outcomes and limitations: In vitro work confirmed that a few CMV-associated chains recognize CMV antigens. Researchers reported in a later analysis that common viral pathogens appeared linked to several top clusters. Analyses of presence and absence presupposed an approximately uniform sequencing depth across donors. Rare TCR sequences dominated, though some public TCRs recurred in many donors.

Note on this clone: The target antigen is unknown.

Germline V CDR1 and CDR2: MNHEY, SVGAGI. The V gene lost 8 bases and the J gene lost 0 bases, with 14 bases spanning the gap. This CDR3 is built from 14 residues. The PCR was carried out with 60 Vbeta primers and 13 Jbeta primers. Libraries were prepared by immunoSEQ multiplex PCR; TCRdb keeps only in-frame clonotypes and omits some of them. The table includes more than 200,000 clones, 60% to 80% detected once. Sequenced input: PBMCs. The receptor comes from a male donor in good health and CMV-seronegative. The V and J genes are TRBV6-5 and TRBJ2-7; possible D gene TRBD2, 6 bases. The CDR3 DNA reads TGTGCCAGCCAACAACTCGGGAGCTCCTACGAGCAGTACTTC. As protein: CASQQLGSSYEQYF.